The clone carrying this TCR beta chain was seen at least ten times. Its antigen remains unknown. The time point here: persistent/refractory GD, antithyroid drugs over 5 years with positive TRAb. There was RNA extracted from PBMCs, and the TCR library was made from it. The sample originates from a study of regulatory T cells in long-lasting Graves disease. The study's findings and limits: A greater number of public clonotypes (about 3,000) was shared by persistent patients than by new patients (around 970).

Arm-PCR of CDR3 regions and iRepertoire HTBI primers were the basis on which TCR beta libraries were built. Under the authors' procedure: Samples revealed roughly 60 TRBV and 11 to 15 TRBJ segments. TCRdb ran MiXCR on the multiplex PCR reads and lists one entry per CDR3 protein. These V and J calls derive from TCRdb rather than the authors' analysis. Altogether approximately 690,000 distinct CDR3 sequences are present, about 32% being singletons, with the ten largest covering around 42%. This CDR3 comprises 13 residues. J was trimmed by 3 bases and V by 6 bases; bases with no gene match: 5. Germline values: CDR1 SNHLY, CDR2 FYNNEI.

The TCR was taken from a female donor with Graves disease. This chain uses TRBV2 with TRBJ2-7; 7 positions match TRBD1. The sequencing here drew on peripheral blood mononuclear cells (PBMCs), taken when the disease was refractory, from a patient treated with antithyroid drugs. The CDR3 DNA is TGTGCCAGCAGGGACCGGGACAGCTACGAGCAGTACTTC. It is translated as CASRDRDSYEQYF.